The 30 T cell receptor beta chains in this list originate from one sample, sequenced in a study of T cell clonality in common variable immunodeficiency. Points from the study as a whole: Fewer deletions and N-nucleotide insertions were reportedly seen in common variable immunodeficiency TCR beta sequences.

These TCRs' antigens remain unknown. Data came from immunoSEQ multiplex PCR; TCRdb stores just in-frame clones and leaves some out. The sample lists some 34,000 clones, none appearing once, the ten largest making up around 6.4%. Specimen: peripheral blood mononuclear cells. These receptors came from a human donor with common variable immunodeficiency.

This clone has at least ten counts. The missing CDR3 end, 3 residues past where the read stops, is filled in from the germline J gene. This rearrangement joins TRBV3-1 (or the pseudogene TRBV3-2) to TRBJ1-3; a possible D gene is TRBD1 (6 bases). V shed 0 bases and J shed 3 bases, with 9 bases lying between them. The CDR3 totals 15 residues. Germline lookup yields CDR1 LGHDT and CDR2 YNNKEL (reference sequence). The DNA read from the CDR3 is TGTGCCAGCAGCCAAGATGTAGGGGGTGGAAACACC. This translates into CASSQDVGGGNT. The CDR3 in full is CASSQDVGGGNTIYF.

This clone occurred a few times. The CDR3 is CASSRTQGALATEAFF. CDR3 DNA (partial): TGTGCCAGCTCACGAACACAGGGTGCCCTCGCCACTGAA. The rearrangement links TRBV18 to TRBJ1-1; TRBD1 is a possible D gene (6 bases). The read finishes 3 residues shy of the CDR3 end, and the germline J gene is used to complete it. The CDR3 has 16 amino acids. V was pared by 4 bases and J by 4 bases, with 19 bases between. Germline V gene data show CDR1 as KGHSH and CDR2 as LQKENI.

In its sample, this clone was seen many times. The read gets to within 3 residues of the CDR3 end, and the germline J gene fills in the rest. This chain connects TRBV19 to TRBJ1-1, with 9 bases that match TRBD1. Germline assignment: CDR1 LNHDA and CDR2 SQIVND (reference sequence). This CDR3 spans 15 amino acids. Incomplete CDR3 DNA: TGTGCCAGTAGTATGCCCCGGGACAGGGATTTCGAA. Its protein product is CASSMPRDRDFE. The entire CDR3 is CASSMPRDRDFEAFF.

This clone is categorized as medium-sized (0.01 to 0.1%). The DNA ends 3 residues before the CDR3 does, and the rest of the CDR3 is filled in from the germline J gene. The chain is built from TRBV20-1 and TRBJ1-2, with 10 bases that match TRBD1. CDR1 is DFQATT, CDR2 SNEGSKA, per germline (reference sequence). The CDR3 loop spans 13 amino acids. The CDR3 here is CSARGTGDLSYTF. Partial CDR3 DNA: TGCAGTGCTAGGGGGACAGGGGACTTGAGC.

The CDR3 loop is CASSYWTGRGDTQYF. CDR3 DNA, as far as it was read: TGTGCCAGCAGTTACTGGACAGGTAGAGGGGATACG. The J gene is TRBJ2-3, the V gene TRBV6-2 or TRBV6-3; TRBD1 matches 7 bases. The DNA ends 3 residues before the CDR3 does, and the rest of the CDR3 is filled in from the germline J gene. J lost 6 bases, V lost 1 base, and 7 bases had no gene match. CDR1 and CDR2 from the germline V gene are MNHEY and SVGEGT. CDR3 size: 15 residues.

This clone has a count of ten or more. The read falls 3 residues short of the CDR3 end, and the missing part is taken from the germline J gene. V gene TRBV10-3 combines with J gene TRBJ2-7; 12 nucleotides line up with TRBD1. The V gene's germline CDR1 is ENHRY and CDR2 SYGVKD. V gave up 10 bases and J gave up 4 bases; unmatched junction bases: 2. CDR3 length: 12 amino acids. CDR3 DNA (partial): TGTGCCACGGGACAGGGGGCTTACGAG. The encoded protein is CATGQGAYE. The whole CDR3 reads CATGQGAYEQYF.

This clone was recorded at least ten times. CDR3 protein: CAWSPGQGASEQFF. The CDR3 bases that were read are TGTGCCTGGAGTCCGGGACAGGGGGCCAGTGAG. J is TRBJ2-1 and V is TRBV30, with 12 positions matching TRBD1. The read ends 3 residues shy of where the CDR3 ends; the end is completed using the germline J gene. The junction had 5 bases not matched to a gene; V was cut back by 2 bases and J by 9 bases. The germline V gene has CDR1 GTSNPN and CDR2 SVGIG (reference sequence). CDR3 length: 14 residues. The full variable domain, its missing parts supplied by reference TRBV30 and TRBJ2-1, is SQTIHQWPATLVQPVGSPLSLECTVEGTSNPNLYWYRQAAGRGLQLLFYSVGIGQISSEVPQNLSASRPQDRQFILSSKKLLLSDSGFYLCAWSPGQGASEQFFGPGTRLTVL.

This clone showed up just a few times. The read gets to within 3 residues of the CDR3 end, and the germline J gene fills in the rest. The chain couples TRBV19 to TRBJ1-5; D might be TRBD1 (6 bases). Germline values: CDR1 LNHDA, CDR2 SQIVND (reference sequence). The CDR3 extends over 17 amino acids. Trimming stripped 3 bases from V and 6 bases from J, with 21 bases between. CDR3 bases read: TGTGCCAGTAGTATTTGGCGGGGGCAGAGGGGTACTCAGCCC. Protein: CASSIWRGQRGTQP. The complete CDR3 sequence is CASSIWRGQRGTQPQHF.

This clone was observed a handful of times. CDR3 bases read: TGTGCCAGTAGCTGGACTAGCGGGAGTACCGGGGAG. Its protein is CASSWTSGSTGE. The entire CDR3 sequence reads CASSWTSGSTGELFF. The chain has TRBV19 and TRBJ2-2, with 13 bases matching TRBD2. The read ends 3 residues early relative to the CDR3; the germline J gene fills the gap. CDR1 and CDR2 from the germline V gene are LNHDA and SQIVND (reference sequence). The CDR3 has 15 residues. J lost 5 bases, V lost 6 bases, and 3 bases had no gene match.

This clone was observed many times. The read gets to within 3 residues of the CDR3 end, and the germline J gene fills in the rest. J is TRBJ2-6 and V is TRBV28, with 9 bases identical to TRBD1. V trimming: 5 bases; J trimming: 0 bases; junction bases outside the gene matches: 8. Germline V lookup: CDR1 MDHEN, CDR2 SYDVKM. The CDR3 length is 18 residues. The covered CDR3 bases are TGTGCCAGCAGTGCAGCCGGGACAGGGCGCTCTGGGGCCAACGTC. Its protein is CASSAAGTGRSGANV. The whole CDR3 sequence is CASSAAGTGRSGANVLTF.

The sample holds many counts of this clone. CDR3 sequence: CATQGSGETQYF. CDR3 DNA, as far as it was read: TGTGCCACTCAGGGGTCGGGAGAGACC. V is TRBV15 and J is TRBJ2-5; D is perhaps TRBD1 (6 bases). Read coverage stops 3 residues before the CDR3 terminus; the germline J gene supplies the remainder. Trimming stripped 9 bases from V and 4 bases from J, with 12 bases between. The CDR3 is 12 residues long. Germline V lookup: CDR1 LNHNV, CDR2 YYDKDF (reference sequence).

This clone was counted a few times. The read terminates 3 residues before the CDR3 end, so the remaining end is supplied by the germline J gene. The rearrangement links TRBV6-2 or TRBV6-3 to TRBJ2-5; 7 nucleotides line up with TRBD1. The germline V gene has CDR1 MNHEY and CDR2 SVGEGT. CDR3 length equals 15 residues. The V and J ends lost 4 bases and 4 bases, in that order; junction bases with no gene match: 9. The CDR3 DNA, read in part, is TGTGCCAGCAGTTTTACAGGGGCTTGGGGAGAGACC. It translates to CASSFTGAWGET. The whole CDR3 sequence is CASSFTGAWGETQYF.

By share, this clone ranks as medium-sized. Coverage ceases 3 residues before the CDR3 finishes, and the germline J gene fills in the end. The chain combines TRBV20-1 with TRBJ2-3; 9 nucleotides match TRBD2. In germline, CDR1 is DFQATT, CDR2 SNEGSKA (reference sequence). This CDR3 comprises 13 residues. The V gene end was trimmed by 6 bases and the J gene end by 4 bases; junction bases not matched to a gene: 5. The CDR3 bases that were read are TGCAGTGCCTTAGCGGGAGTGGCAGATACG. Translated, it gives CSALAGVADT. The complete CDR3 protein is CSALAGVADTQYF.

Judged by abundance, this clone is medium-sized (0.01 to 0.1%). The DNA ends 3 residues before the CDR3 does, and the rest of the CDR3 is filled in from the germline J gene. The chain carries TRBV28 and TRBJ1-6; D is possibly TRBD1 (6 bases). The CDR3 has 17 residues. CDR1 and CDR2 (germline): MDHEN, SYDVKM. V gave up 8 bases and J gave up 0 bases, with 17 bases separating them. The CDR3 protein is CASRVVQGPSYNSPLHF. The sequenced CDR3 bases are TGTGCCAGCCGAGTTGTACAGGGACCCTCCTATAATTCACCC. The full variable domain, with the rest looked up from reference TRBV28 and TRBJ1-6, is DVKVTQSSRYLVKRTGEKVFLECVQDMDHENMFWYRQDPGLGLRLIYFSYDVKMKEKGDIPEGYSVSREKKERFSLILESASTNQTSMYLCASRVVQGPSYNSPLHFGNGTRLTVT.

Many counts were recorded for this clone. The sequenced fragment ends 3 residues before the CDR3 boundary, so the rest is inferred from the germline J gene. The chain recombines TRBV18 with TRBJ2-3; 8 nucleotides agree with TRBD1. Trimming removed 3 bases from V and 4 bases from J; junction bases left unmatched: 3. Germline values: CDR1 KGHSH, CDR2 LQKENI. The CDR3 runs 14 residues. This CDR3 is CASSPGQGSDTQYF. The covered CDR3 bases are TGTGCCAGCTCACCCGGACAGGGCTCAGATACG. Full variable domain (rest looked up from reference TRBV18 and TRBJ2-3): NAGVMQNPRHLVRRRGQEARLRCSPMKGHSHVYWYRQLPEEGLKFMVYLQKENIIDESGMPKERFSAEFPKEGPSILRIQQVVRGDSAAYFCASSPGQGSDTQYFGPGTRLTVL.

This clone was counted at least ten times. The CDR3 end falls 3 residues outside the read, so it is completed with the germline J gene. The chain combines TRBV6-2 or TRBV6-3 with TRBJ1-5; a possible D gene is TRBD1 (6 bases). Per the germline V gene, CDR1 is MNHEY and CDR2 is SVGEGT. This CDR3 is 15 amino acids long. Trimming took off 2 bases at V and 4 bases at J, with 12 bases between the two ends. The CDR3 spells CASSYAGGANQPQHF. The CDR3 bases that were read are TGTGCCAGCAGTTACGCGGGGGGCGCGAATCAGCCC.

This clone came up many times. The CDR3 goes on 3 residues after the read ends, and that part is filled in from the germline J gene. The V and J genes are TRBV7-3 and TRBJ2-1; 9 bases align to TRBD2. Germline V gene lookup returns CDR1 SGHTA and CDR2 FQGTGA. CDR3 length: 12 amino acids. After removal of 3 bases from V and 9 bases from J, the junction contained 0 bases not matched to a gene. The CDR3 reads CASSFSGSEQFF. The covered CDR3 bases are TGTGCCAGCAGCTTTAGCGGGAGTGAG.

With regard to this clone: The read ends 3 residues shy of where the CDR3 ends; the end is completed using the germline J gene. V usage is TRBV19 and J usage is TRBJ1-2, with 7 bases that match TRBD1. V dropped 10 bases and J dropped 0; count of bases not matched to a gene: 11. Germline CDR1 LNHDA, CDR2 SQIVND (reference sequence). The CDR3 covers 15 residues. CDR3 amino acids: CATKSGQVANYGYTF. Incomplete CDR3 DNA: TGTGCCACCAAAAGCGGACAGGTTGCTAACTATGGC.

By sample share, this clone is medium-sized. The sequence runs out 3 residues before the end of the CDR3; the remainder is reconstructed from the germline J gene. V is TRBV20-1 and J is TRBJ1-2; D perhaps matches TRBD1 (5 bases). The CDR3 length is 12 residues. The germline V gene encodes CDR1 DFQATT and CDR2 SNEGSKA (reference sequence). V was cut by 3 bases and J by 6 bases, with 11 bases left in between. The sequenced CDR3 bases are TGCAGTGCTAGCTTCAGGGTTGATGGC. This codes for CSASFRVDG. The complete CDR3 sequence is CSASFRVDGYTF.

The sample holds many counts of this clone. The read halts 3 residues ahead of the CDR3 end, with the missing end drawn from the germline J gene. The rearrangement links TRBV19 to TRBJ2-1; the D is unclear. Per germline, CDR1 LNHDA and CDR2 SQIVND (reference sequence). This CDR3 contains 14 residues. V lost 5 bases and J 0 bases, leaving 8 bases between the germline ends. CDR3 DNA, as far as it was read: TGTGCCAGTAGTCTAATGAGCTCCTACAATGAG. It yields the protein CASSLMSSYNE. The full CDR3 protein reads CASSLMSSYNEQFF.

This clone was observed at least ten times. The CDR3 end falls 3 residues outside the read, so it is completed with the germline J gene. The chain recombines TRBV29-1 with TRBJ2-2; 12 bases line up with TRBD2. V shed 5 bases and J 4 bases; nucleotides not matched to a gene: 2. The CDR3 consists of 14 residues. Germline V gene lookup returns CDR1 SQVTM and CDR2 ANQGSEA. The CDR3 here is CSVQTSGSTGELFF. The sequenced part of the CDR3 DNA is TGCAGCGTTCAGACTAGCGGGAGCACCGGGGAG.

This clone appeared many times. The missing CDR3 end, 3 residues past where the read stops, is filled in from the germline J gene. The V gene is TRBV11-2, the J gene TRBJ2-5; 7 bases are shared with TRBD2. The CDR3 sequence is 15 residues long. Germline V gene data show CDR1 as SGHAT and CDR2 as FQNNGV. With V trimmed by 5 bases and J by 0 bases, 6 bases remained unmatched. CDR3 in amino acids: CASSGSGTYQETQYF. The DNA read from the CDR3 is TGTGCCAGCAGCGGGAGCGGGACCTACCAAGAGACC.

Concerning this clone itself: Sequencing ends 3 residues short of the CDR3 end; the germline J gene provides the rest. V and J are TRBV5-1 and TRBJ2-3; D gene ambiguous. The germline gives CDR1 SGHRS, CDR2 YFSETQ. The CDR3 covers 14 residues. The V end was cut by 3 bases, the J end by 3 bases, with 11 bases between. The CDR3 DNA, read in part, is TGCGCCAGCAGCTCGTCTCAGAAGACAGATACG. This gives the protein CASSSSQKTDT. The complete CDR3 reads CASSSSQKTDTQYF.

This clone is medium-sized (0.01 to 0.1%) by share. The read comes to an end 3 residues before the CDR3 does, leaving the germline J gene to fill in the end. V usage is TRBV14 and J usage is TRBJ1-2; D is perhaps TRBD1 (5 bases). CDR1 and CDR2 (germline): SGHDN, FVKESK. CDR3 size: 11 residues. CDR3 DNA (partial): TGTGCCAGCAGCCAAGTAGAGGGG. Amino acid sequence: CASSQVEG. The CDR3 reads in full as CASSQVEGYTF.

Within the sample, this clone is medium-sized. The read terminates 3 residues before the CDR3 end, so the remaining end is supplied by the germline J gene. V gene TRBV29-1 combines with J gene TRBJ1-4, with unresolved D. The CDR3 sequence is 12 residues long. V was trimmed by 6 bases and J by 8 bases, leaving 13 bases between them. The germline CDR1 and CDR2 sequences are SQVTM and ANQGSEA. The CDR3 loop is CSVGRIGEKLFF. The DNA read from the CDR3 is TGCAGCGTGGGCCGGATTGGAGAAAAA.

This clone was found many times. CDR3 DNA (partial): TGCGCCAGCAGCTCACTACAGGTGGGCCAAGAGACC. It codes for CASSSLQVGQET. The complete CDR3 sequence is CASSSLQVGQETQYF. The rearrangement uses TRBV5-1 and TRBJ2-5, with D perhaps matching TRBD1 (5 bases). The CDR3 is cut off 3 residues early in the read; its end comes from the germline J gene. This CDR3 is 15 amino acids long. V was cut by 3 bases and J by 1 base, with 13 bases left in between. Germline V gives CDR1 SGHRS, CDR2 YFSETQ. The whole variable domain, remainder taken from reference TRBV5-1 and TRBJ2-5, is KAGVTQTPRYLIKTRGQQVTLSCSPISGHRSVSWYQQTPGQGLQFLFEYFSETQRNKGNFPGRFSGRQFSNSRSEMNVSTLELGDSALYLCASSSLQVGQETQYFGPGTRLLVL.

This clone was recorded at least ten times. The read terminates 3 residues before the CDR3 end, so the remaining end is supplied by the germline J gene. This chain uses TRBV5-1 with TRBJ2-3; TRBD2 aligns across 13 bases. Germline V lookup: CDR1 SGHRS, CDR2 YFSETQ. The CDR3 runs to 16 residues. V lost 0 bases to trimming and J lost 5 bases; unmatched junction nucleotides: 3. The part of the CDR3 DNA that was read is TGCGCCAGCAGCTTGGGGCGACTAGCGGGAGGAGATACG. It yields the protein CASSLGRLAGGDT. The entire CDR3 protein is CASSLGRLAGGDTQYF.

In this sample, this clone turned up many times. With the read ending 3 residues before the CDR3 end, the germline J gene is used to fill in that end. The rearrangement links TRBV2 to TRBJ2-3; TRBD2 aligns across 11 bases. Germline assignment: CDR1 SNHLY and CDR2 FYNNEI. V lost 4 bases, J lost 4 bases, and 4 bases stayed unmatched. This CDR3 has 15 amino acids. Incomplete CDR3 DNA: TGTGCCAGCAGTGTTGGGACTAGCGGCGCAGATACG. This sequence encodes CASSVGTSGADT. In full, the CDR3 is CASSVGTSGADTQYF.

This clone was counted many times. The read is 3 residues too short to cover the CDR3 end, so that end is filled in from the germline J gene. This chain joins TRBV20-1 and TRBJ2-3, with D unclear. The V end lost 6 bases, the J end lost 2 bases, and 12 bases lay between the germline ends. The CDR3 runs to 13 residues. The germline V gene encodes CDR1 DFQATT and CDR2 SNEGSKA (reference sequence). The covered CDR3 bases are TGCAGTGCCGACGGAGACTTCACAGATACG. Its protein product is CSADGDFTDT. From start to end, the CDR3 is CSADGDFTDTQYF.

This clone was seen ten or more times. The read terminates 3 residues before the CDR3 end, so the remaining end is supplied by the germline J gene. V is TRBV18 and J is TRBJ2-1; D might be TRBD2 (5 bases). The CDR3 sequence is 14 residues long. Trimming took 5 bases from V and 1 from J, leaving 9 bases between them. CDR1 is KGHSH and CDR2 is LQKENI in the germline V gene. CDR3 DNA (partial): TGTGCCAGCTCAAGCGGAGAATCCTACAATGAG. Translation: CASSSGESYNE. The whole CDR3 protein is CASSSGESYNEQFF.